This T cell receptor beta chain was obtained from a study of technical replicates of blood from several donors. Measured with immunoSEQ multiplex PCR; TCRdb has only the in-frame clones, and not every one. The top ten clones hold 3% to 4% of a sample with roughly 48,000 clones, 92% of them seen once. The germline V gene has CDR1 MGHRA and CDR2 YSYEKL. Deletions cut 5 bases from V and 0 bases from J, with 13 bases between. The CDR3 contains 15 residues. Sequenced input: PBMCs. The sequence came from a human donor in good health. Some clones in this sample may be carry-over from other donors' samples. V gene TRBV4-1 combines with J gene TRBJ1-1; no clear D. The CDR3 DNA reads as TGCGCCAGCAGCACTCGGCAGGCGATGAACACTGAAGCTTTCTTT. Encoded protein: CASSTRQAMNTEAFF.